The sequence of this T cell receptor (beta chain) was determined in a study of cytomegalovirus exposure and HLA in healthy donors. Use of 60 Vbeta and 13 Jbeta primers characterized the PCR. TCRdb's table, derived via immunoSEQ multiplex PCR, lists solely in-frame clones and lacks some. The profile shows 20,000 to 25,000 clones, 60% to 80% of them singletons. CDR1 is MDHEN and CDR2 is SYDVKM in the germline V gene. Unmatched junction bases numbered 14, after V lost 6 bases and J lost 8 bases. This CDR3 is built from 16 residues. In regard to this clone: Its antigen is still unknown.

Study-level findings and limits: TCR beta sequences numbering under 20,000 were associated with HLA alleles at 0.05 false discovery rate in a later analysis.

The chain uses TRBV28 and TRBJ1-4; 8 bases map to TRBD1. This TCR came from a male donor in good health and CMV-seronegative. The sequenced sample consisted of PBMCs. CDR3 sequence: CASRSPPGTGNEKLFF. As DNA, the CDR3 is TGTGCCAGCAGGTCCCCCCCCGGGACAGGTAACGAAAAACTGTTTTTT.